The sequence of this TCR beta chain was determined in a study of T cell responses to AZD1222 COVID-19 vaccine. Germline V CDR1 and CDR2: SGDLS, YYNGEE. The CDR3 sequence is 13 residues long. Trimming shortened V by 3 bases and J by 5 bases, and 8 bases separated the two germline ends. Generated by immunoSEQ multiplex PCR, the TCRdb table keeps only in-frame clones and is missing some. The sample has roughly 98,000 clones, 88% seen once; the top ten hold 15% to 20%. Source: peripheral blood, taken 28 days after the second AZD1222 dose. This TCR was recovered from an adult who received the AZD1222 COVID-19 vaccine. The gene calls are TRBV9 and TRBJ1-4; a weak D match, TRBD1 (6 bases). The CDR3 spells CASSGTENEKLFF. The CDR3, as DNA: TGTGCCAGCAGCGGGACAGAGAATGAAAAACTGTTTTTT.